This passage covers 24 T cell receptor beta chains from one sample sequenced in a study of blood T cell repertoires in COVID-19. The repertoire was sequenced with immunoSEQ multiplex PCR; TCRdb's copy has only in-frame clones and lacks some. The table includes 140,000 or so clones, around 85% detected once. What was sequenced was PBMCs or T cells enriched from blood (not recorded which). These receptors came from a man aged 50 to 60 who had recovered from COVID-19.

The rearrangement uses TRBV4-3 and TRBJ1-2, with D hard to call. The CDR3 loop spans 17 amino acids. The V and J ends lost 2 bases and 0 bases respectively, with 16 bases between them. In germline, CDR1 is LGHNA, CDR2 YSLEER. The DNA for the CDR3 is TGCGCCAGCAGCCAACGACTACGGACGGCCGCTAACTATGGCTACACCTTC. Translation: CASSQRLRTAANYGYTF.

The V call is TRBV10-3, the J call TRBJ1-1; TRBD1 aligns across 9 bases. This CDR3 has 14 residues. The V and J ends lost 7 bases and 3 bases, in that order; junction bases with no gene match: 6. Germline V CDR1 and CDR2: ENHRY, SYGVKD. Here the CDR3 reads CAITTGGPDTEAFF. In DNA, the CDR3 is TGTGCCATCACCACAGGGGGCCCGGACACTGAAGCTTTCTTT.

The gene calls are TRBV3-1 (or the pseudogene TRBV3-2) and TRBJ2-3, with TRBD2 matching 10 bases. Trimming cost V 11 bases and J 2 bases; bases outside gene matches: 10. The germline CDR1 and CDR2 sequences are LGHDT and YNNKEL (reference sequence). The CDR3 consists of 15 residues. CDR3 coding DNA: TGTGCCTCGGAGGGGCTAGCGGGGGTCACAGATACGCAGTATTTT. Translation gives CASEGLAGVTDTQYF.

This chain links TRBV9 with TRBJ2-7; 8 bases agree with TRBD1. This CDR3 is built from 14 residues. V trimming: 4 bases; J trimming: 2 bases; junction bases outside the gene matches: 5. From germline, CDR1 is SGDLS and CDR2 YYNGEE. The CDR3 here is CASSSRQGPYEQYF. CDR3 nucleotide sequence: TGTGCCAGCAGCTCCAGACAGGGGCCCTACGAGCAGTACTTC.

This rearrangement joins TRBV10-3 to TRBJ2-5; D is perhaps TRBD1 (5 bases). Trimming removed 0 bases at V and 5 bases at J, with 13 bases between. CDR3 size: 15 residues. Looked up from germline, CDR1 is ENHRY and CDR2 is SYGVKD. For the CDR3, the DNA is TGTGCCATCAGTGAGTCGAATCCAGGGCCGGAGACCCAGTACTTC. Its protein is CAISESNPGPETQYF.

This chain joins TRBV12-3 or TRBV12-4 and TRBJ1-6, with a weak D call TRBD1 (5 bases). V shed 6 bases and J shed 3 bases, with 6 bases lying between them. This CDR3 comprises 13 residues. The CDR3 reads CASSDSYNSPLHF. The CDR3 nucleotides are TGTGCCAGCAGCGACAGCTATAATTCACCCCTCCACTTT.

V gene TRBV10-1 combines with J gene TRBJ2-2; 7 bases line up with TRBD1. Trimming cost V 5 bases and J 2 bases; bases outside gene matches: 5. Germline CDR1 and CDR2: WNHNN and SYGVQD (reference sequence). There are 15 residues in the CDR3. In nucleotides, the CDR3 is TGCGCCAGCAGTCCCGACAGGGTAAACACCGGGGAGCTGTTTTTT. This sequence encodes CASSPDRVNTGELFF.

This clone appeared once. The chain's CDR3 is CASRPPGTGGRQPQHF. CDR3 bases: TGTGCCAGTAGGCCCCCCGGGACAGGGGGCCGACAGCCCCAGCATTTT. The chain recombines TRBV19 with TRBJ1-5; 12 bases match TRBD1. The CDR3 contains 16 residues. CDR1 and CDR2 from the germline V gene are LNHDA and SQIVND (reference sequence). V lost 6 bases to trimming and J lost 7 bases; unmatched junction nucleotides: 10.

This clone was picked up a small number of times. This chain uses TRBV5-1 with TRBJ1-1; no clear D. Germline CDR1 SGHRS, CDR2 YFSETQ. The CDR3 loop spans 13 amino acids. Trimming took 3 bases from V and 3 from J, leaving 9 bases between them. The DNA for the CDR3 is TGCGCCAGCAGCTGGATCCGGGACACTGAAGCTTTCTTT. Protein sequence: CASSWIRDTEAFF.

The V gene is TRBV5-1, the J gene TRBJ2-5; 9 nucleotides align to TRBD2. CDR3 length: 14 amino acids. The V and J ends lost 3 bases and 5 bases, in that order; junction bases with no gene match: 5. Per germline, CDR1 SGHRS and CDR2 YFSETQ. The CDR3 reads CASSSAGGRETQYF. In DNA, the CDR3 is TGCGCCAGCAGCTCAGCGGGGGGTCGGGAGACCCAGTACTTC.

Only a few counts were recorded for this clone. V is TRBV5-1 and J is TRBJ2-5, with 7 positions matching TRBD1. This CDR3 comprises 15 residues. Germline V gene data show CDR1 as SGHRS and CDR2 as YFSETQ. V gave up 0 bases and J gave up 3 bases; unmatched junction bases: 5. For the CDR3, the DNA is TGCGCCAGCAGCTTGGCAGGGACAGAAAAAGAGACCCAGTACTTC. As protein: CASSLAGTEKETQYF.

This clone showed up just once. The chain has TRBV27 and TRBJ1-2; TRBD1 aligns across 10 bases. CDR1 and CDR2 (germline): MNHEY, SMNVEV (reference sequence). CDR3 length: 12 residues. V gave up 8 bases and J gave up 8 bases; unmatched junction bases: 5. The DNA for the CDR3 is TGTGCCAGCGGAGACAGGGGGCAGGGCTACACCTTC. Its protein product is CASGDRGQGYTF.

V usage is TRBV5-4 and J usage is TRBJ2-1, with a possible D match to TRBD2 (5 bases). The CDR3 runs to 14 residues. The V gene lost 0 bases and the J gene lost 6 bases, with 10 bases spanning the gap. In germline, CDR1 is SGHNT, CDR2 YYREEE (reference sequence). The CDR3 is CASSLGARGNEQFF. The CDR3 coding sequence is TGTGCCAGCAGCTTGGGGGCCCGGGGCAATGAGCAGTTCTTC.

The chain uses TRBV7-3 and TRBJ2-6; no definite D call. This CDR3 is 15 amino acids long. Germline V gene data show CDR1 as SGHTA and CDR2 as FQGTGA. V lost 4 bases to trimming and J lost 0 bases, with 7 bases between them. For the CDR3, the DNA is TGTGCCAGCAGCTCGACAAGCTCTGGGGCCAACGTCCTGACTTTC. Protein: CASSSTSSGANVLTF. Full variable domain (rest looked up from reference TRBV7-3 and TRBJ2-6): GAGVSQTPSNKVTEKGKYVELRCDPISGHTALYWYRQSLGQGPEFLIYFQGTGAADDSGLPNDRFFAVRPEGSVSTLKIQRTERGDSAVYLCASSSTSSGANVLTFGAGSRLTVL.

The chain carries TRBV6-2 or TRBV6-3 and TRBJ2-1; TRBD2 matches at 7 bases. The CDR3 runs 16 residues. From germline, CDR1 is MNHEY and CDR2 SVGEGT. With V trimmed by 4 bases and J by 6 bases, 12 bases remained unmatched. CDR3 coding DNA: TGTGCCAGCAGTTCCGGGCGGGGGTGGCCCTCCAATGAGCAGTTCTTC. Encoded protein: CASSSGRGWPSNEQFF.

This clone was detected only once. The chain has TRBV10-3 and TRBJ1-6; 12 bases fit TRBD1. V lost 3 bases, J lost 8 bases, and 11 bases stayed unmatched. There are 18 residues in the CDR3. Germline V gene lookup returns CDR1 ENHRY and CDR2 SYGVKD. The CDR3 here is CAISERGGQGAADSPLHF. The CDR3 nucleotides read TGTGCCATCAGTGAAAGGGGGGGACAGGGGGCGGCGGATTCACCCCTCCACTTT.

V gene TRBV4-2 combines with J gene TRBJ1-4, with D perhaps TRBD1 (6 bases). Trimming cost V 2 bases and J 0 bases, with 19 bases left between them. This CDR3 comprises 19 residues. CDR1 is LGHNA and CDR2 is YNFKEQ in the germline V gene. The CDR3 DNA reads as TGTGCCAGCAGCCAACCTGGGGGCAGCCTAGTTGCAACTAATGAAAAACTGTTTTTT. It is translated as CASSQPGGSLVATNEKLFF.

The rearrangement links TRBV5-1 to TRBJ1-2; no reliable D call. CDR1 and CDR2 (germline): SGHRS, YFSETQ. The CDR3 contains 16 residues. Trimming stripped 0 bases from V and 3 bases from J, with 15 bases between. The DNA for the CDR3 is TGCGCCAGCAGCTTGGATGCGGTCAGCGGGTACTATGGCTACACCTTC. Its translation: CASSLDAVSGYYGYTF.

The table lists this clone with a count of one. The V gene is TRBV4-2, the J gene TRBJ2-1; TRBD2 matches 14 bases. CDR1 is LGHNA and CDR2 is YNFKEQ in the germline V gene. The CDR3 extends over 16 amino acids. Trimming at V came to 2 bases and at J to 10 bases, leaving 7 bases not matched to a gene. The CDR3 region is CASSQPTSGGAREQFF. The DNA for the CDR3 is TGTGCCAGCAGCCAACCGACTAGCGGGGGGGCCAGAGAGCAGTTCTTC.

The genes are TRBV10-3 and TRBJ1-2; 7 positions agree with TRBD1. CDR1 and CDR2 from the germline V gene are ENHRY and SYGVKD. The V segment lost 0 bases and the J segment 4 bases; nucleotides outside the gene matches: 8. The CDR3 is 16 amino acids. The CDR3 sequence: CAISESGETGSYGYTF. CDR3 coding DNA: TGTGCCATCAGTGAGTCGGGGGAGACAGGGAGCTATGGCTACACCTTC.

V usage is TRBV7-8 and J usage is TRBJ1-4; D is possibly TRBD1 (5 bases). Between the trimmed V and J ends, which lost 4 bases and 3 bases, there was a span of 18 bases. Germline lookup yields CDR1 SGHVS and CDR2 FQNEAQ. CDR3 length equals 17 residues. The CDR3 is CASSSFRLGASNEKLFF. The CDR3 bases are TGTGCCAGCAGCTCCTTTAGACTAGGGGCCTCTAATGAAAAACTGTTTTTT.

This clone was seen once. The chain employs TRBV5-4 and TRBJ2-4, with 9 bases fitting TRBD1. J lost 0 bases, V lost 4 bases, and 5 bases had no gene match. CDR1 and CDR2 (germline): SGHNT, YYREEE (reference sequence). CDR3 size: 16 residues. The CDR3 sequence is CASSAQGALAKNIQYF. CDR3 DNA sequence: TGTGCCAGCAGCGCACAGGGGGCCCTAGCCAAAAACATTCAGTACTTC.

The chain employs TRBV7-3 and TRBJ1-1; D remains ambiguous. Trimming pared 1 base from V and 1 base from J, leaving 4 bases between. Looked up from germline, CDR1 is SGHTA and CDR2 is FQGTGA. The CDR3 has 13 amino acids. The CDR3 protein is CASSLNQNTEAFF. DNA for the CDR3: TGTGCCAGCAGCTTAAATCAGAACACTGAAGCTTTCTTT.

This chain uses TRBV7-3 with TRBJ2-1; a possible D gene is TRBD1 (5 bases). CDR1 SGHTA and CDR2 FQGTGA come from the germline V gene. This CDR3 contains 15 residues. The ends were cut back, 2 bases at V and 6 bases at J, with 14 bases in the middle. CDR3 nucleotides: TGTGCCAGCAGCTTATTCGCAGGCAGGGCCAATGAGCAGTTCTTC. Amino acids: CASSLFAGRANEQFF. Together with reference TRBV7-3 and TRBJ2-1, the CDR3 gives the full variable domain: GAGVSQTPSNKVTEKGKYVELRCDPISGHTALYWYRQSLGQGPEFLIYFQGTGAADDSGLPNDRFFAVRPEGSVSTLKIQRTERGDSAVYLCASSLFAGRANEQFFGPGTRLTVL.